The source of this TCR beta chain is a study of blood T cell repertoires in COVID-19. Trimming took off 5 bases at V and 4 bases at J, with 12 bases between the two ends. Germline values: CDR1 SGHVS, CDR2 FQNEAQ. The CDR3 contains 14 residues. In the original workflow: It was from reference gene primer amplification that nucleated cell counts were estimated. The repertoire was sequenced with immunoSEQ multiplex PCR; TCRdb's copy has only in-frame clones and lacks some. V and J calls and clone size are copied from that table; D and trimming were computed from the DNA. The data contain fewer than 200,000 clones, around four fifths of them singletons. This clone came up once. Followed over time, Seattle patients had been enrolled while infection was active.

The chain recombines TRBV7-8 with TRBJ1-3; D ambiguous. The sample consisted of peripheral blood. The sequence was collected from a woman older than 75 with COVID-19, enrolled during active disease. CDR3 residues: CASSPGRRGNTIYF. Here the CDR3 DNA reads TGTGCCAGCAGCCCCGGCCGGCGGGGAAACACCATATATTTT.